This T cell receptor (beta chain) appears in the sequencing data of a study of T cells in tuberculosis. TCR-alpha and TCR-beta chains were sequenced unpaired. Produced via immunoSEQ multiplex PCR; TCRdb's table is partial and in-frame only. The sample has tens of thousands of clones; just over 90% are singletons. Thawed, overnight-rested PBMC were stained with GMM-loaded CD1B tetramer, viability dye and anti-CD3, then sorted. C32 glucose monomycolate from Rhodococcus equi was loaded onto the CD1B tetramers. Per the germline V gene, CDR1 is WSHSY and CDR2 is SAAADI. V lost 8 bases to trimming and J lost 2 bases; unmatched junction nucleotides: 10. The CDR3 length is 15 residues.

The clonotype was recovered from an adult woman with latent tuberculosis. Sequences were obtained from CD1b-GMM tetramer-negative cells sorted from PBMCs. The V gene is TRBV10-2, the J gene TRBJ1-2; TRBD1 aligns across 8 bases. CDR3 nucleotides: TGCGCCAGCGCCCGCGGGGGACAGGACAACTATGGCTACACCTTC. It is translated as CASARGGQDNYGYTF.